This T cell receptor beta chain was identified in a study of naive and memory T cell subsets. This clonotype was seen only a few times. Four PCR rounds used nested alpha and beta constant region primers plus the SP2 primer. For blood and skin samples, reverse transcription used TCR alpha and beta constant primers. MiXCR, applied by TCRdb to the 5' RACE reads, yields one record per CDR3 protein. Of tens of thousands of distinct CDR3 sequences listed, 6% to 8.5% are singletons. CDR1 is SEHNR, CDR2 FQNEAQ, per germline (reference sequence). The CDR3 has 16 residues. The trim removed 7 bases at V and 1 base at J, leaving 8 bases unmatched. The library had UMIs added by 3' ligation of an oligonucleotide to TCR cDNA.

This sequence was found in a female donor in good health. This sequence joins TRBV7-9 and TRBJ2-2; 8 bases agree with TRBD2. CDR3 coding DNA: TGTGCCAGCATCCTGCGGGGGGAACTGAACACCGGGGAGCTGTTTTTT. Translating it yields CASILRGELNTGELFF.